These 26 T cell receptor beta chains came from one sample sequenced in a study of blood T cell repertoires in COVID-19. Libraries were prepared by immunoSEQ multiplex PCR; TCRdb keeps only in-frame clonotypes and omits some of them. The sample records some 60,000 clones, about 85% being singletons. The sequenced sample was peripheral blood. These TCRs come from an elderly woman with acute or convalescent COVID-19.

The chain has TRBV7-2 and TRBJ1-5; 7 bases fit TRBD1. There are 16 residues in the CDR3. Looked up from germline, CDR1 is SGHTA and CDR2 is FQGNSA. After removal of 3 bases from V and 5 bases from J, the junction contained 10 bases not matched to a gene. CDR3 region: CASSFSPGGGDQPQHF. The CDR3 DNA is TGTGCCAGCAGCTTCTCCCCAGGGGGTGGGGATCAGCCCCAGCATTTT.

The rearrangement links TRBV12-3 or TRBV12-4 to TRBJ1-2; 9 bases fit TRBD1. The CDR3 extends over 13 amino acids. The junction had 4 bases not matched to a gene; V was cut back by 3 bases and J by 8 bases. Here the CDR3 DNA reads TGTGCCAGCAGTTTCGGACAGGGGCAGGGCTACACCTTC. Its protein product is CASSFGQGQGYTF.

The CDR3 region has the DNA TGTGCCAGCAAGAACAGGGGCCTTACCACTGAAGCTTTCTTT. This translates into CASKNRGLTTEAFF. The chain carries TRBV2 and TRBJ1-1, with 7 nucleotides matching TRBD1. Looked up from germline, CDR1 is SNHLY and CDR2 is FYNNEI. Unmatched junction bases numbered 9, after V lost 7 bases and J lost 4 bases. The CDR3 is 14 residues long.

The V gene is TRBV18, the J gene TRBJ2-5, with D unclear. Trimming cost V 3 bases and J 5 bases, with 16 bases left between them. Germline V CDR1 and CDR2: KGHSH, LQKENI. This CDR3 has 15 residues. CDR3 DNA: TGTGCCAGCTCACCGACAATCCGTGGTGGGGAGACCCAGTACTTC. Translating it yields CASSPTIRGGETQYF.

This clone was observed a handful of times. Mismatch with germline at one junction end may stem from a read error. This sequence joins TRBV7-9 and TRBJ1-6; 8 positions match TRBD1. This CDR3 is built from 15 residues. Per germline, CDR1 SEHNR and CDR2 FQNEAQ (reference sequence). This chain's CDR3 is CASSLAGTGVSPLHF. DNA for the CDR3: TGTGCCAGCAGCCTAGCCGGGACAGGAGTTTCACCCCTCCACTTT.

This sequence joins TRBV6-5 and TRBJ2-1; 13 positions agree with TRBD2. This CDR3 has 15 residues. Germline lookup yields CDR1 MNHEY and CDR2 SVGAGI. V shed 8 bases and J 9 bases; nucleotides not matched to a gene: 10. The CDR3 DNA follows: TGTGCCAGCGGCAGTACTAGCGGGGGGGCAGGTGAGCAGTTCTTC. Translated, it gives CASGSTSGGAGEQFF.

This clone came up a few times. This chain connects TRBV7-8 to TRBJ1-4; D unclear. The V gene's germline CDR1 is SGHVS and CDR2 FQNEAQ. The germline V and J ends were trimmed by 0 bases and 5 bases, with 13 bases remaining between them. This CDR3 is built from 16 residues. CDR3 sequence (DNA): TGTGCCAGCAGCTTAGCGAACCGGGGAAGGAATGAAAAACTGTTTTTT. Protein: CASSLANRGRNEKLFF.

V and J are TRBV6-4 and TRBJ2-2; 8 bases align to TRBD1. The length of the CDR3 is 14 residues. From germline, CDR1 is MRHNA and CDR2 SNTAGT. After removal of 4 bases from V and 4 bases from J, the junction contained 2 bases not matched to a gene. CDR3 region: CASSVGTGTGELFF. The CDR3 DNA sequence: TGTGCCAGCAGTGTCGGGACAGGCACCGGGGAGCTGTTTTTT.

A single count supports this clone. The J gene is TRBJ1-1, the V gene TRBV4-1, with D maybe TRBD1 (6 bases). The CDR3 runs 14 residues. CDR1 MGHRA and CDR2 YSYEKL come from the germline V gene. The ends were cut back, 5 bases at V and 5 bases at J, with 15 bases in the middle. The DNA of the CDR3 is TGCGCCAGCAGCTCCAGGGGCTTCGTTACTGAAGCTTTCTTT. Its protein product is CASSSRGFVTEAFF.

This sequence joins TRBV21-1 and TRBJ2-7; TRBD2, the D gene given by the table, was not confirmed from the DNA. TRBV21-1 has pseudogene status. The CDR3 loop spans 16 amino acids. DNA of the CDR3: TGTGCCAGCAGCCCAAAGCTTCGTATTTCGTCCTACGAGCAGTACTTC. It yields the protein CASSPKLRISSYEQYF.

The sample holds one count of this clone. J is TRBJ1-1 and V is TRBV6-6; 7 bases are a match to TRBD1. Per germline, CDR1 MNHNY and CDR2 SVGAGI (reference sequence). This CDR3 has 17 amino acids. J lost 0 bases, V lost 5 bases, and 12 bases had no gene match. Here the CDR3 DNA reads TGTGCCAGCAGTCCTAGACCTGGGACAGTCGTGAACACTGAAGCTTTCTTT. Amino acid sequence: CASSPRPGTVVNTEAFF.

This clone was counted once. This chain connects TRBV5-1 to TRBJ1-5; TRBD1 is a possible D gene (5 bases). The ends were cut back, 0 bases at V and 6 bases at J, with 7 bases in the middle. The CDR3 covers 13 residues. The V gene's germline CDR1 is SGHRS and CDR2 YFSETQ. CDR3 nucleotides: TGCGCCAGCAGCTTGGAAGGGGTTCAGCCCCAGCATTTT. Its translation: CASSLEGVQPQHF.

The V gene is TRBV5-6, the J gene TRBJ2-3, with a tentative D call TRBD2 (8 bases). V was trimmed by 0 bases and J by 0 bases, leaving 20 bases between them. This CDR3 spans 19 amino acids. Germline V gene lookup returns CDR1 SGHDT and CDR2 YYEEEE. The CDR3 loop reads CASSLAYRGLAGSTDTQYF. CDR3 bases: TGTGCCAGCAGCTTGGCCTACAGGGGTTTAGCGGGGAGCACAGATACGCAGTATTTT.

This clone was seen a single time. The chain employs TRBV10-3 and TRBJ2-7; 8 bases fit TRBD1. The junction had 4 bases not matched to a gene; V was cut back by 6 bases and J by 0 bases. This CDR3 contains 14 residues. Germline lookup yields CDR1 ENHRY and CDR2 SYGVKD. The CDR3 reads CAISDRGFSYEQYF. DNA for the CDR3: TGTGCCATCAGCGACAGGGGATTCTCCTACGAGCAGTACTTC.

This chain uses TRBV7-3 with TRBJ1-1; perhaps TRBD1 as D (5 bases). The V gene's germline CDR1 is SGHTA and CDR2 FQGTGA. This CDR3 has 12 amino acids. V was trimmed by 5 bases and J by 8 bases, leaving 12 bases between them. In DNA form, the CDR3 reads TGTGCCAGCAGCCAAATGCCAGGGGAAGCTTTCTTT. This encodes CASSQMPGEAFF.

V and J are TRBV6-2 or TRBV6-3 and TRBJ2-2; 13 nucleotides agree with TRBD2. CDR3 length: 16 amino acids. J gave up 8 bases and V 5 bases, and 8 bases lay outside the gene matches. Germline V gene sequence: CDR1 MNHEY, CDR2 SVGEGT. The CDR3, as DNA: TGTGCCAGCAGTCGACGGACTAGCGGGGGTCCGGGGGAGCTGTTTTTT. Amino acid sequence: CASSRRTSGGPGELFF.

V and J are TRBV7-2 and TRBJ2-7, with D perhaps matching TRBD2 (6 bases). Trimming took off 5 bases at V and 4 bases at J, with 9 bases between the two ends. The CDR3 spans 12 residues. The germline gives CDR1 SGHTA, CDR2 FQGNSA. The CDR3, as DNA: TGTGCCAGCAGCCCCGGGAGATACGAGCAGTACTTC. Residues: CASSPGRYEQYF.

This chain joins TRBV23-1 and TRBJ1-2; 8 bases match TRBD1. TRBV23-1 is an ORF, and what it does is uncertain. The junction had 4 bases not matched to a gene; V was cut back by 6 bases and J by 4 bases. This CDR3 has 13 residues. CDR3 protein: CASSTGTGYGYTF. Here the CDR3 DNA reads TGCGCCAGCAGCACCGGGACAGGCTATGGCTACACCTTC.

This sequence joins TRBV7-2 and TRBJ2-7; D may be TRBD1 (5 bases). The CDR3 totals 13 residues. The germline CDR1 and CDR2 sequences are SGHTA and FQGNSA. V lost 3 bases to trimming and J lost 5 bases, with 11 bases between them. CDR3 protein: CASSFDQGDEQYF. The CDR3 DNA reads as TGTGCCAGCAGCTTTGATCAGGGCGACGAGCAGTACTTC.

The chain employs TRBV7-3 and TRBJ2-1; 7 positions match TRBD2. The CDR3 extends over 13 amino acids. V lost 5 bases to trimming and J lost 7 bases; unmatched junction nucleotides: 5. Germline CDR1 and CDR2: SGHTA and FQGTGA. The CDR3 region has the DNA TGTGCCAGCAGCCCGAACGGGGGGAATGAGCAGTTCTTC. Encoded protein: CASSPNGGNEQFF.

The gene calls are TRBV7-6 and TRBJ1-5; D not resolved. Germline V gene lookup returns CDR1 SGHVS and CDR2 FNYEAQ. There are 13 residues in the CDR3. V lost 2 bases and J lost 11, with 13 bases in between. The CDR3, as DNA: TGTGCCAGCAGCTTAAGTCACCAACAATCCCAGCATTTT. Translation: CASSLSHQQSQHF.

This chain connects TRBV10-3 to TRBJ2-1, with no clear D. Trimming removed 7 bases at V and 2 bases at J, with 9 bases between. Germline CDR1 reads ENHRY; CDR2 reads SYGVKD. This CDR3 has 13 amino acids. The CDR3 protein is CAIMAQTYNEQFF. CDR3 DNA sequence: TGTGCCATCATGGCACAGACCTACAATGAGCAGTTCTTC.

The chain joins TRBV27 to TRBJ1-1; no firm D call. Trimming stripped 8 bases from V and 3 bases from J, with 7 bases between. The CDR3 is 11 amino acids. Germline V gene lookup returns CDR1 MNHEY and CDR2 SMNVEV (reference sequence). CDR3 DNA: TGTGCCAGCCACACCCACACTGAAGCTTTCTTT. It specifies CASHTHTEAFF.

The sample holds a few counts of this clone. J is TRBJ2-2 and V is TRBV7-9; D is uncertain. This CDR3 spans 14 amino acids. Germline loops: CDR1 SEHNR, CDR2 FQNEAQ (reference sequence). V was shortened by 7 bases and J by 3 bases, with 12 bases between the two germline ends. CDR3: CASKQQVDTGELFF. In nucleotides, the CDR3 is TGTGCCAGCAAACAGCAGGTCGACACCGGGGAGCTGTTTTTT.

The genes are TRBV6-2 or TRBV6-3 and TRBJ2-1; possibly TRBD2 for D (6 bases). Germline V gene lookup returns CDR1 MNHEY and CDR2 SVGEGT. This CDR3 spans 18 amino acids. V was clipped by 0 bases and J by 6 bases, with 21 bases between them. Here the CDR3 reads CASSYSGTFSQAFNEQFF. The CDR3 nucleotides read TGTGCCAGCAGTTACTCCGGGACTTTTTCACAAGCTTTCAATGAGCAGTTCTTC.

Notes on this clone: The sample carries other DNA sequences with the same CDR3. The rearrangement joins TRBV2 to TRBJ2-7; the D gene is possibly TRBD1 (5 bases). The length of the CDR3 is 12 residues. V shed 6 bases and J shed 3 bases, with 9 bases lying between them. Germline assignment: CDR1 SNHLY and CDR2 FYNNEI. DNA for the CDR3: TGTGCCAGCAGAGACAGTTTCTACGAGCAGTACTTC. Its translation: CASRDSFYEQYF.